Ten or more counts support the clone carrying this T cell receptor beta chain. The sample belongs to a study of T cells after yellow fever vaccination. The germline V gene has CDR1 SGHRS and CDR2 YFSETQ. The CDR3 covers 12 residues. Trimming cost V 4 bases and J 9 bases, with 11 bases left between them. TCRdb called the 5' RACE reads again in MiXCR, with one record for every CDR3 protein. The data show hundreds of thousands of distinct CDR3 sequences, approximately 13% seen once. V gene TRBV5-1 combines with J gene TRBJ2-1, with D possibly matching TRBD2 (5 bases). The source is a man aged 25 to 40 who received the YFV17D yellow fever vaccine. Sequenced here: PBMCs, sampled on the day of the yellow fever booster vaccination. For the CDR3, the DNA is TGCGCCAGCAGCCCGGAGGTTGGTGAGCAGTTCTTC. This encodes CASSPEVGEQFF.